The rows below give T cell receptor beta chains drawn from one sample of a study of T cells in Graves' hyperthyroidism and ophthalmopathy. TCRdb processed the multiplex PCR reads anew with MiXCR; each CDR3 protein has one entry. This table has around 600,000 distinct CDR3 sequences, about 14% appearing once. The sequenced sample consisted of blood. The source of these receptors is a woman aged 50 to 60 with Graves' ophthalmopathy. Each CDR3 is given with its conserved first and last residue. The D gene is left open where the match is weak. Size is omitted from some rows. Given values are once, few, many or a class for expanded clones.

CDR3 length	V gene	D gene	J gene	clone size	CDR3 DNA	CDR3 protein
17	TRBV20-1	-	TRBJ1-3	-	TGCAGTGCTAGTGTTCAGGGAATCCTGCACTCTGGAAACACCATATATTTT	CSASVQGILHSGNTIYF
16	TRBV24-1	TRBD2	TRBJ2-1	-	TGTGCCACCGGCCGCTTTACTAGCGGGACCTACAATGAGCAGTTCTTC	CATGRFTSGTYNEQFF
15	TRBV29-1	-	TRBJ2-7	many	TGCAGCGTTGTTCGTCGGGACGGAACCTCCTACGAGCAGTACTTC	CSVVRRDGTSYEQYF
13	TRBV30	-	TRBJ2-7	many	TGTGCCTGGGCGAAGGGACGGGACTACGAGCAGTACTTC	CAWAKGRDYEQYF
16	TRBV18	-	TRBJ2-1	many	TGTGCCAGCTCACGACGACTAGGCGCTGTGGGGAATGAGCAGTTCTTC	CASSRRLGAVGNEQFF
14	TRBV7-9	TRBD1	TRBJ1-2	few	TGTGCCAGCAGCGACAGGGCCACTCTCTATGGCTACACCTTC	CASSDRATLYGYTF
15	TRBV6-2/TRBV6-3	TRBD1	TRBJ2-7	-	TGTGCCAGCAGTCCGCCGGGACAGGGGTTCCACGAGCAGTACTTC	CASSPPGQGFHEQYF
16	TRBV20-1	-	TRBJ2-7	-	TGCAGTGCTAGATTCTGGCGGGGGACAGAGAGTTACGAGCAGTACTTC	CSARFWRGTESYEQYF
16	TRBV4-3	-	TRBJ1-5	-	TGCGCCAGCAGCCAAGAGCAGGGGCAGGGCAATCAGCCCCAGCATTTT	CASSQEQGQGNQPQHF
15	TRBV19	-	TRBJ1-5	few	TGTGCCAGTAGTAGGGACACTGGTGTACCTCAGCCCCAGCATTTT	CASSRDTGVPQPQHF
13	TRBV30	-	TRBJ1-1	-	TGTGCCTGGAGGGCCGACAGGAACACTGAAGCTTTCTTT	CAWRADRNTEAFF
14	TRBV6-2/TRBV6-3	-	TRBJ1-2	-	TGTGCCAGCAGTTACCCTGGTCGGGAGCGTGGCTACACCTTC	CASSYPGRERGYTF
12	TRBV2	-	TRBJ1-2	few	TGTGCCAGCAGTGAATTTGAGGGGGTCGAGAACTTC	CASSEFEGVENF
17	TRBV7-3	TRBD2	TRBJ2-1	many	TGTGCCAGCAGCCCGCAACCGGGACTAGCGGGAGGCGGTGAGCAGTTCTTC	CASSPQPGLAGGGEQFF
16	TRBV2	-	TRBJ2-5	many	TGTGCCAGCAGTCCAACTTGGGGGGTGGATCTTGAGACCCAGTACTTC	CASSPTWGVDLETQYF
17	TRBV20-1	TRBD2	TRBJ2-1	-	TGCAGTGCAGTAGGGGCACTAGCGGGAGTTGACGACAATGAGCAGTTCTTC	CSAVGALAGVDDNEQFF
15	TRBV6-2/TRBV6-3	TRBD1	TRBJ1-5	few	TGTGCCAGCACCCCCCGGGACAGAAGCAATCAGCCCCAGCATTTT	CASTPRDRSNQPQHF
15	TRBV6-1	-	TRBJ1-5	many	TGTGCCAGCAGACCCCGGGAAGGGATCAATCAGCCCCAGCATTTT	CASRPREGINQPQHF
14	TRBV6-1	-	TRBJ1-1	many	TGTGCCAGCAGTTACTCCGACAGGAACACTGAAGCTTTCTTT	CASSYSDRNTEAFF
13	TRBV2	-	TRBJ2-5	many	TGTGCCAGCACTACTTATGCGGGGGAGACCCAGTACTTC	CASTTYAGETQYF
15	TRBV14	-	TRBJ2-1	-	TGTGCCAGCAGCCAAGATTTGGGTGGGACTTACGAGCAGTTCTTC	CASSQDLGGTYEQFF
12	TRBV10-3	-	TRBJ2-5	many	TGTGCCATCAGGGGGACTGATAAGACCCAGTACTTC	CAIRGTDKTQYF
14	TRBV4-3	-	TRBJ2-7	few	TGCGCCAGCAGCCTTTCACTCAAGACCTACGAGCAGTACTTC	CASSLSLKTYEQYF
14	TRBV6-4	-	TRBJ1-6	-	TGTGCCAGCAGTGAGTGGGGGGGCGGTTCACCCCTCCACTTT	CASSEWGGGSPLHF
13	TRBV5-1	-	TRBJ1-1	many	TGCGCCAGCAGCTTGGCCGGCAGCACTGAAGCTTTCTTT	CASSLAGSTEAFF
14	TRBV6-5	-	TRBJ1-2	few	TGTGCCAGCAGTTACTATGGGACTAACTATGGCTACACCTTC	CASSYYGTNYGYTF
13	TRBV29-1	-	TRBJ2-5	-	TGCAGCGTTGAATTGGGCAGGGGAGAGACCCAGTACTTC	CSVELGRGETQYF
18	TRBV5-5	TRBD2	TRBJ2-1	few	TGTGCCAGCAGCTCACCGGGACTAGCGTTCAGCTCCTACAATGAGCAGTTCTTC	CASSSPGLAFSSYNEQFF
15	TRBV18	TRBD1	TRBJ1-1	many	TGTGCCAGCTCACCAACCAATGGACAGGGGGGTGAAGCTTTCTTT	CASSPTNGQGGEAFF